These 26 T cell receptor beta chains came from one sample sequenced in a study of T cell responses to AZD1222 COVID-19 vaccine. Sequencing was performed with immunoSEQ multiplex PCR; in TCRdb, only in-frame clones are kept and a portion is missing. The sample holds roughly 100,000 clones; more than 75% are singletons and the top ten take about 17%. The sample here was peripheral blood, taken on day 0 of AZD1222 vaccination. The receptors come from an adult in good health.

The V and J genes are TRBV19 and TRBJ1-6; TRBD1 aligns across 9 bases. V lost 3 bases and J lost 6; bases outside the gene matches: 3. The length of the CDR3 is 15 residues. In germline, CDR1 is LNHDA, CDR2 SQIVND (reference sequence). The CDR3, as DNA: TGTGCCAGTAGTATCATGGGACAGGGTAATTCACCCCTCCACTTT. This gives the protein CASSIMGQGNSPLHF.

The chain recombines TRBV20-1 with TRBJ1-2; possibly TRBD1 for D (6 bases). In germline, CDR1 is DFQATT, CDR2 SNEGSKA (reference sequence). The CDR3 covers 10 residues. The CDR3 sequence: CSAGVNGYTF. As DNA, the CDR3 is TGCAGCGCAGGGGTTAATGGCTACACCTTC.

V gene TRBV19 combines with J gene TRBJ2-1; 8 positions match TRBD2. The CDR3 runs to 14 residues. The V gene's germline CDR1 is LNHDA and CDR2 SQIVND (reference sequence). V dropped 8 bases and J dropped 4; count of bases not matched to a gene: 7. The CDR3 sequence is CASGSGRYYNEQFF. The DNA of the CDR3 is TGTGCCAGTGGCAGCGGGAGATATTACAATGAGCAGTTCTTC.

The gene calls are TRBV29-1 and TRBJ1-1, with D perhaps TRBD1 (6 bases). This CDR3 region has 15 residues. V gave up 7 bases and J gave up 5 bases, with 23 bases separating them. Germline V gene sequence: CDR1 SQVTM, CDR2 ANQGSEA. CDR3 coding DNA: TGCAGCGCCCTGGAGGGGGGCGCTTACCAAACTGAAGCTTTCTTT. It is translated as CSALEGGAYQTEAFF. Full variable domain (missing parts from reference TRBV29-1 and TRBJ1-1): SAVISQKPSRDICQRGTSLTIQCQVDSQVTMMFWYRQQPGQSLTLIATANQGSEATYESGFVIDKFPISRPNLTFSTLTVSNMSPEDSSIYLCSALEGGAYQTEAFFGQGTRLTVV.

This chain joins TRBV18 and TRBJ1-1; D remains unclear. The CDR3 has 12 amino acids. The germline V gene encodes CDR1 KGHSH and CDR2 LQKENI. Trimming pared 5 bases from V and 4 bases from J, leaving 8 bases between. DNA of the CDR3: TGTGCCAGCTCAGCTAGTAGCACTGAAGCTTTCTTT. Amino acids: CASSASSTEAFF.

V is TRBV27 and J is TRBJ2-1, with 11 bases identical to TRBD2. V dropped 6 bases and J dropped 10; count of bases not matched to a gene: 11. In germline, CDR1 is MNHEY, CDR2 SMNVEV (reference sequence). This CDR3 region has 15 residues. CDR3: CASSPVLAGVGEQFF. As DNA, the CDR3 is TGTGCCAGCAGCCCCGTACTAGCGGGAGTCGGAGAGCAGTTCTTC.

The CDR3 spells CSVERQGADTQYF. CDR3 in DNA: TGCAGCGTTGAGCGGCAGGGGGCAGATACGCAGTATTTT. V and J are TRBV29-1 and TRBJ2-3; 7 bases are shared with TRBD1. J was trimmed by 4 bases and V by 3 bases; bases with no gene match: 4. CDR1 is SQVTM and CDR2 is ANQGSEA in the germline V gene. CDR3 size: 13 residues.

This clone has only one observation. This rearrangement joins TRBV7-8 to TRBJ1-2, with 7 bases lining up with TRBD1. The germline V gene has CDR1 SGHVS and CDR2 FQNEAQ. The CDR3 length is 15 residues. V lost 5 bases, J lost 4 bases, and 10 bases stayed unmatched. The DNA of the CDR3 is TGTGCCAGCAGCCACCGAGAGGGACAGCGCTATGGCTACACCTTC. Translating gives CASSHREGQRYGYTF.

This chain uses TRBV7-2 with TRBJ1-2; 8 positions match TRBD1. CDR1 is SGHTA, CDR2 FQGNSA, per germline. Trimming at V came to 4 bases and at J to 8 bases, leaving 12 bases not matched to a gene. CDR3 size: 15 residues. CDR3 sequence reads: CASSSTGGGLVGYTF. CDR3 bases: TGTGCCAGCAGCTCTACAGGGGGTGGCCTGGTGGGCTACACCTTC.

V gene TRBV25-1 combines with J gene TRBJ2-5; a weak D match, TRBD2 (6 bases). Trimming took 2 bases from V and 1 from J, leaving 11 bases between them. From germline, CDR1 is MGHDK and CDR2 SYGVNS. The CDR3 is 15 residues long. CDR3: CASSEASATQETQYF. The CDR3 DNA reads TGTGCCAGCAGTGAAGCTAGCGCCACCCAAGAGACCCAGTACTTC. Based on the CDR3 plus reference TRBV25-1 and TRBJ2-5, the full variable domain is EADIYQTPRYLVIGTGKKITLECSQTMGHDKMYWYQQDPGMELHLIHYSYGVNSTEKGDLSSESTVSRIRTEHFPLTLESARPSHTSQYLCASSEASATQETQYFGPGTRLLVL.

The genes are TRBV3-1 (or the pseudogene TRBV3-2) and TRBJ1-2; D gene ambiguous. This CDR3 has 14 residues. CDR1 and CDR2 (germline): LGHDT, YNNKEL (reference sequence). The ends were cut back, 4 bases at V and 1 base at J, with 10 bases in the middle. This CDR3 is CASSLGRSNYGYTF. The DNA for the CDR3 is TGTGCCAGCAGCCTTGGACGGAGTAACTATGGCTACACCTTC.

The rearrangement uses TRBV7-9 and TRBJ1-3; D is unresolved. CDR3 length equals 12 residues. Germline V gives CDR1 SEHNR, CDR2 FQNEAQ (reference sequence). Deletions cut 8 bases from V and 0 bases from J, with 5 bases between. The DNA for the CDR3 is TGTGCCAGCCAATACTCTGGAAACACCATATATTTT. This encodes CASQYSGNTIYF. Filled out from reference TRBV7-9 and TRBJ1-3, the complete variable domain reads DTGVSQNPRHKITKRGQNVTFRCDPISEHNRLYWYRQTLGQGPEFLTYFQNEAQLEKSRLLSDRFSAERPKGSFSTLEIQRTEQGDSAMYLCASQYSGNTIYFGEGSWLTVV.

The CDR3 bases are TGTGCCAGCAGCGTAGGCGATAAAGGGGAGGGTATCAAGTTCTTC. Protein sequence: CASSVGDKGEGIKFF. This sequence joins TRBV9 and TRBJ2-1, with 7 bases identical to TRBD2. The CDR3 is 15 amino acids. The germline V gene encodes CDR1 SGDLS and CDR2 YYNGEE. V trimming: 0 bases; J trimming: 14 bases; junction bases outside the gene matches: 14. Supplemented by reference TRBV9 and TRBJ2-1, the full variable domain reads DSGVTQTPKHLITATGQRVTLRCSPRSGDLSVYWYQQSLDQGLQFLIQYYNGEERAKGNILERFSAQQFPDLHSELNLSSLELGDSALYFCASSVGDKGEGIKFFGPGTRLTVL.

The chain uses TRBV4-1 and TRBJ2-7; D might be TRBD1 or TRBD2, each matching 5 bases. Trimming took 4 bases from V and 6 from J, leaving 19 bases between them. In germline, CDR1 is MGHRA, CDR2 YSYEKL. The CDR3 contains 15 residues. The CDR3 here is CASSPRGQGWSEQYF. For the CDR3, the DNA is TGCGCCAGCAGCCCCCGAGGGCAGGGATGGAGCGAGCAGTACTTC.

The CDR3 region is CAISGKFLQGQSNYEQYF. CDR3 DNA sequence: TGTGCCATCAGTGGAAAGTTTCTTCAGGGGCAATCAAACTACGAGCAGTACTTC. The genes are TRBV10-3 and TRBJ2-7; tentative D call: TRBD1 (6 bases). CDR3 length: 18 residues. Germline V CDR1 and CDR2: ENHRY, SYGVKD. The V end lost 4 bases, the J end lost 3 bases, and 25 bases lay between the germline ends.

The chain employs TRBV5-4 and TRBJ2-7; 9 bases are a match to TRBD2. The V gene's germline CDR1 is SGHNT and CDR2 YYREEE (reference sequence). The CDR3 spans 15 residues. The V segment lost 0 bases and the J segment 2 bases; nucleotides outside the gene matches: 3. The CDR3 spells CASSLGLAGTYEQYF. The CDR3 nucleotides are TGTGCCAGCAGCTTGGGGCTAGCGGGAACCTACGAGCAGTACTTC.

This sequence joins TRBV7-9 and TRBJ2-5; D may be TRBD2 (5 bases). From germline, CDR1 is SEHNR and CDR2 FQNEAQ (reference sequence). This CDR3 contains 14 residues. The V end lost 5 bases, the J end lost 0 bases, and 10 bases lay between the germline ends. The CDR3 nucleotides read TGTGCCAGCAGCAAATCGGGATACCAAGAGACCCAGTACTTC. Amino acid sequence: CASSKSGYQETQYF.

V gene TRBV14 combines with J gene TRBJ2-2, with 10 bases fitting TRBD2. This CDR3 is built from 16 residues. Germline CDR1 reads SGHDN; CDR2 reads FVKESK. J was trimmed by 7 bases and V by 1 base; bases with no gene match: 6. This chain's CDR3 is CASSQALAGVIGELFF. CDR3 nucleotide sequence: TGTGCCAGCAGCCAAGCCCTAGCGGGAGTGATCGGGGAGCTGTTTTTT.

The chain links TRBV29-1 to TRBJ1-1; D gene ambiguous. V dropped 6 bases and J dropped 1 base, with 9 bases sitting between them. Germline V CDR1 and CDR2: SQVTM, ANQGSEA. The CDR3 is 12 amino acids. The chain's CDR3 is CSVSRQNTEAFF. CDR3 coding DNA: TGCAGCGTCTCCCGACAGAACACTGAAGCTTTCTTT.

This chain links TRBV2 with TRBJ1-3, with D tentatively TRBD1 (5 bases). This CDR3 spans 15 amino acids. CDR1 is SNHLY and CDR2 is FYNNEI in the germline V gene. V was pared by 7 bases and J by 4 bases, with 17 bases between. CDR3 amino acids: CASTPWGEQGNTIYF. DNA of the CDR3: TGTGCCAGCACCCCGTGGGGGGAACAGGGAAACACCATATATTTT.

The V call is TRBV10-3, the J call TRBJ1-2; 8 bases agree with TRBD1. In germline, CDR1 is ENHRY, CDR2 SYGVKD. The CDR3 extends over 14 amino acids. The junction had 6 bases not matched to a gene; V was cut back by 6 bases and J by 3 bases. The CDR3 reads CAISIQGADYGYTF. In nucleotides, the CDR3 is TGTGCCATCAGCATCCAGGGGGCCGACTATGGCTACACCTTC.

The chain recombines TRBV5-1 with TRBJ2-1; D gene uncertain. Germline lookup yields CDR1 SGHRS and CDR2 YFSETQ. The CDR3 contains 11 residues. The ends were cut back, 7 bases at V and 6 bases at J, with 8 bases in the middle. CDR3 sequence (DNA): TGCGCCAGCCCCATCTGCAATGAGCAGTTCTTC. It specifies CASPICNEQFF.

The gene calls are TRBV3-1 (or the pseudogene TRBV3-2) and TRBJ1-3; 9 positions agree with TRBD1. Germline V gives CDR1 LGHDT, CDR2 YNNKEL (reference sequence). This CDR3 is 15 amino acids long. J gave up 4 bases and V 4 bases, and 5 bases lay outside the gene matches. CDR3 residues: CASSLGTGKGNTIYF. CDR3 nucleotide sequence: TGTGCCAGCAGCCTCGGGACAGGGAAGGGAAACACCATATATTTT.

V usage is TRBV3-1 (or the pseudogene TRBV3-2) and J usage is TRBJ2-1; D is possibly TRBD2 (7 bases). The CDR3 length is 13 residues. Trimming took off 0 bases at V and 10 bases at J, with 10 bases between the two ends. CDR1 and CDR2 from the germline V gene are LGHDT and YNNKEL (reference sequence). The CDR3 DNA reads TGTGCCAGCAGCCAAGATGGGGGGGGCGAGCAGTTCTTC. It yields the protein CASSQDGGGEQFF.

The V call is TRBV18, the J call TRBJ1-4, with TRBD1 matching 8 bases. CDR1 and CDR2 (germline): KGHSH, LQKENI. The V segment lost 2 bases and the J segment 5 bases; nucleotides outside the gene matches: 7. The CDR3 is 16 residues long. CDR3 sequence: CASSPANRGSNEKLFF. The DNA for the CDR3 is TGTGCCAGCTCACCAGCGAACAGGGGGTCGAATGAAAAACTGTTTTTT.

The chain uses TRBV19 and TRBJ1-5; TRBD1 might be the D (6 bases). V was shortened by 3 bases and J by 3 bases, with 18 bases between the two germline ends. There are 17 residues in the CDR3. Germline CDR1 reads LNHDA; CDR2 reads SQIVND (reference sequence). As DNA, the CDR3 is TGTGCCAGTAGTATGAGGGGACGGGGGGCGGACAATCAGCCCCAGCATTTT. It specifies CASSMRGRGADNQPQHF.